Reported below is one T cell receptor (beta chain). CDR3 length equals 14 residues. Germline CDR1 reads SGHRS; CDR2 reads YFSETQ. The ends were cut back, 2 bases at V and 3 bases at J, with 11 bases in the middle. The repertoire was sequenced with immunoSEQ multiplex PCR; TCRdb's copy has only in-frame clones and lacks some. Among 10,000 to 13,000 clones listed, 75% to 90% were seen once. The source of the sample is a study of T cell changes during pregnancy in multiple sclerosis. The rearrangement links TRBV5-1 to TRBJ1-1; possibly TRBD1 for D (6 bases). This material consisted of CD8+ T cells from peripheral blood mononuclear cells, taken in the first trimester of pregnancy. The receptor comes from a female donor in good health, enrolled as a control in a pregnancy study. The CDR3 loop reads CASSLEQGDTEAFF. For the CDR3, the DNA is TGCGCCAGCAGCTTAGAACAGGGAGACACTGAAGCTTTCTTT.